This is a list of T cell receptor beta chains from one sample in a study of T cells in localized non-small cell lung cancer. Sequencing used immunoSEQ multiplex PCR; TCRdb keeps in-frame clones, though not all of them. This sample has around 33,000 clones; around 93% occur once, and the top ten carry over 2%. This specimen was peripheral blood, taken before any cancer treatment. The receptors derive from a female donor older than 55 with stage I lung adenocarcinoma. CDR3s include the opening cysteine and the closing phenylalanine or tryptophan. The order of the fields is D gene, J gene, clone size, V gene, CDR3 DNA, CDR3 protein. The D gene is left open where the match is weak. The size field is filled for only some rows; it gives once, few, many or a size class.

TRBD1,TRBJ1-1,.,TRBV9,TGTGCCAGCAGCGTAGGGCAGGGGGCGCGAACTGAAGCTTTCTTT,CASSVGQGARTEAFF
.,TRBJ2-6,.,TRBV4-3,TGCGCCAGCAGCCCCTTGGCGACCGGGGCCAACGTCCTGACTTTC,CASSPLATGANVLTF
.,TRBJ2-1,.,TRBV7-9,TGTGCCAGCAGCTCGAAAGGGGGCTCCTACAATGAGCAGTTCTTC,CASSSKGGSYNEQFF
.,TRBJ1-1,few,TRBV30,TGTGCCTGGAGTGTACGGGGGTTGAACACTGAAGCTTTCTTT,CAWSVRGLNTEAFF
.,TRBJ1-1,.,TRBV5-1,TGCGCCAGCAGCCGGACAGACCATATGAACACTGAAGCTTTCTTT,CASSRTDHMNTEAFF
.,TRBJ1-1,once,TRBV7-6,TGTGCCAGCAGCGCGGGACACCGAGGGACTGAAGCTTTCTTT,CASSAGHRGTEAFF
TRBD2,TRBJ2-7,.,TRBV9,TGTGCCAGCAGCGTACTAGCGGGGGTTGGCGAGCAGTACTTC,CASSVLAGVGEQYF
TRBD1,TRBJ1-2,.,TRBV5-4,TGTGCCAGCAGCGGGGACAGGGATTATGGCTACACCTTC,CASSGDRDYGYTF
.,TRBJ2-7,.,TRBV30,TGTGCCTGGAGTTCGACGGGGGTGCAGACCATCGACCCCTACGAGCAGTACTTC,CAWSSTGVQTIDPYEQYF
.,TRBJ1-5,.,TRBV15,TGTGCCACCAGCAGAGACCCCCTAGGGCAGGGGCAGCCCCAGCATTTT,CATSRDPLGQGQPQHF
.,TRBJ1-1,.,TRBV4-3,TGCGCCAGCAGCCAAGACCTGAACACTGAAGCTTTCTTT,CASSQDLNTEAFF
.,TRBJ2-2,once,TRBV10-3,TGTGCCATCAGTGAGTCAGGCCCGACCCAAGGAACCGGGGAGCTGTTTTTT,CAISESGPTQGTGELFF
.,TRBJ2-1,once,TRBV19,TGTGCCAGTAGTATGGGGGGGCGGCCCTCCTACAATGAGCAGTTCTTC,CASSMGGRPSYNEQFF
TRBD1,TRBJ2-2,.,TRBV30,TGTGCCTGGAGTGTTTTGGGACAGGGGATTGTCGGGGAGCTGTTTTTT,CAWSVLGQGIVGELFF
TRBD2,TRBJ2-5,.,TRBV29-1,TGCAGCGTTTCTAGCGGGGGGGATGGAGAGACCCAGTACTTC,CSVSSGGDGETQYF
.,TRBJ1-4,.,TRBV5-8,TGTGCCAGCAGCCGATCAGGTGCAACTAATGAAAAACTGTTTTTT,CASSRSGATNEKLFF
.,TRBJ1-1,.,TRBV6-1,TGTGCCAGCAGTGCAGCCTTCAGCACTGAAGCTTTCTTT,CASSAAFSTEAFF
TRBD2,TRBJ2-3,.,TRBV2,TGTGCCAGCATTAGCGGGGGGGCCCGAGATACGCAGTATTTT,CASISGGARDTQYF
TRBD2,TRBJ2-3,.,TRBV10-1,TGCGCCAGCAGCACCGGTCGGCGGGGGATTCTGCCAGATACGCAGTATTTT,CASSTGRRGILPDTQYF
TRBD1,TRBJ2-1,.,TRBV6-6,TGTGCCAGCAGGGGACAGGGTGAGCAGTTCTTC,CASRGQGEQFF
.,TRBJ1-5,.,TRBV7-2,TGTGCCAGCAGCTTAGATGCTGCCTTGAGTCAGCCCCAGCATTTT,CASSLDAALSQPQHF
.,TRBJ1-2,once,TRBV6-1,TGTGCCAGCAGTGAGTCTCAAGGGGTTGGAGGCTATGGCTACACCTTC,CASSESQGVGGYGYTF
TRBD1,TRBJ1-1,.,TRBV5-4,TGTGCCAGCAGCCCCAGGGGGCGGGCCACTGAAGCTTTCTTT,CASSPRGRATEAFF
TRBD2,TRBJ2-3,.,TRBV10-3,TGTGCCATCAGTGAGGGCGGGGGGGCGCAGTATTTT,CAISEGGGAQYF
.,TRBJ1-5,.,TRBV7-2,TGTGCCAGCAGCTTAGGGCGGGGAATAGGCAATCAGCCCCAGCATTTT,CASSLGRGIGNQPQHF
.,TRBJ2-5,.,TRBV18,TGTGCCAGCTCTGGCAGCCTCCAAGAGACCCAGTACTTC,CASSGSLQETQYF
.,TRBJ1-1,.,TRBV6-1,TGTGCCAGCAGTGAAGCCCGGGGGTTCTTCTTGAACACTGAAGCTTTCTTT,CASSEARGFFLNTEAFF
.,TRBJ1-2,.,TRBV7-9,TGTGCCAGCAGCTTATCCCCAGACTCCTATGGCTACACCTTC,CASSLSPDSYGYTF
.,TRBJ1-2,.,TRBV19,TGTGCCAGTAGTACCGGCGGGCTGGCTAGCTATGGCTACACCTTC,CASSTGGLASYGYTF
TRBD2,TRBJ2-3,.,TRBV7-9,TGTGCCAGCAGCGGACTAGCGGGGGCATCTGATACGCAGTATTTT,CASSGLAGASDTQYF
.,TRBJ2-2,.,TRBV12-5,TGTGCTAGTGGCCGCACCCAAGGGGAGCTGTTTTTT,CASGRTQGELFF
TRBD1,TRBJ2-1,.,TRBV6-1,TGTGCCAGCTACCGGGACAGGGGAAACAATGAGCAGTTCTTC,CASYRDRGNNEQFF
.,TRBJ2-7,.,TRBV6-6,TGTGCCAGCAACAGTATTTCCTACGAGCAGTACTTC,CASNSISYEQYF
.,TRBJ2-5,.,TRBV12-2,TGTGCAAGTCGGAGAGCCGGGACTAGCGGGGGGGAAGAGACCCAGTACTTC,CASRRAGTSGGEETQYF
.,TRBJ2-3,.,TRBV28,TGTGCCAGCAGTGTATCCGGGACACCGAGTAGCACAGATACGCAGTATTTT,CASSVSGTPSSTDTQYF
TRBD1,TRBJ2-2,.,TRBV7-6,TGTGCCAGCAGCTTACAGGGGGCGCAGAACACCGGGGAGCTGTTTTTT,CASSLQGAQNTGELFF
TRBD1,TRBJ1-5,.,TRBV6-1,TGTGCCAGCGGACAGGGGAATCAGCCCCAGCATTTT,CASGQGNQPQHF
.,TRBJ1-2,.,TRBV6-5,TGTGCCAGCAGTCGGCCCGATCGCGCGGGGAATGGCTACACCTTC,CASSRPDRAGNGYTF
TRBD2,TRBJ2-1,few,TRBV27,TGTGCCAGCAGAGTAGCGGGGGTAGGTAATGAGCAGTTCTTC,CASRVAGVGNEQFF
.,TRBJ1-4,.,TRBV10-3,TGTGCCATCAGTGATTCCTGGGGGACAACTAATGAAAAACTGTTTTTT,CAISDSWGTTNEKLFF
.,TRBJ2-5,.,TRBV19,TGTGCCAGTAGTATGTCAGCGGTGGGGGCAGAGACCCAGTACTTC,CASSMSAVGAETQYF
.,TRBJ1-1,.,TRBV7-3,TGTGCCAGCAGTCCTACTCCCAAGGACGGAGAAGCTTTCTTT,CASSPTPKDGEAFF
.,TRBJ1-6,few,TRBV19,TGTGCCAGTAGTATCGCGTCACGGGATAATTCACCCCTCCACTTT,CASSIASRDNSPLHF
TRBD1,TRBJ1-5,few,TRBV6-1,TGTGCCAGCAAAGAGACAGGGGGCGTACAGCCCCAGCATTTT,CASKETGGVQPQHF
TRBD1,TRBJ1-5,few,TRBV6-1,TGTGCCAGCAGATTGGGACAGAGCAATCAGCCCCAGCATTTT,CASRLGQSNQPQHF
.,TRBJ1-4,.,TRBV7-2,TGTGCCAGCAGCTTAAGTGCAAGTGCCTCGGAAAAACTGTTTTTT,CASSLSASASEKLFF
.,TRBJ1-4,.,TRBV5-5,TGTGCCAGCAGCCACATTGCAACTAATGAAAAACTGTTTTTT,CASSHIATNEKLFF
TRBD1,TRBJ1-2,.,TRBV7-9,TGTGCCAGCAGCTTAACAGGGGAGGGTGGCTACACCTTC,CASSLTGEGGYTF
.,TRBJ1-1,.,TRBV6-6,TGTGCCAGCAGGGTAGGGACTATTGAAGCTTTCTTT,CASRVGTIEAFF
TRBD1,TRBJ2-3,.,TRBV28,TGTGCCAGCAGTCCGGACAGGGCAAGAGATACGCAGTATTTT,CASSPDRARDTQYF